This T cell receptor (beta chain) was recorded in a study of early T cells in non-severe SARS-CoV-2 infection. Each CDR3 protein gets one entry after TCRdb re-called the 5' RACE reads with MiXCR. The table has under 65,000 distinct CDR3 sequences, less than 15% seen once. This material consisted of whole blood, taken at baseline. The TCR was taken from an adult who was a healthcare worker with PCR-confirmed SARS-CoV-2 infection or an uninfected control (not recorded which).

The CDR3 protein is CASRSSGGVADTQYF. The CDR3 coding sequence is TGTGCCAGCAGATCTAGCGGGGGGGTGGCAGATACGCAGTATTTT. This sequence joins TRBV6-6 and TRBJ2-3, with 12 bases that match TRBD2. The CDR3 has 15 residues. The V gene's germline CDR1 is MNHNY and CDR2 SVGAGI (reference sequence). V gave up 6 bases and J gave up 4 bases; unmatched junction bases: 5.